The T cell receptor (beta chain) described here comes from a study of glioma-infiltrating T cells. Using RNA template, CDR3s of TCR alpha and beta were amplified with iRepertoire arm-PCR. One entry per CDR3 protein, called by TCRdb with MiXCR from the multiplex PCR reads. Of 110,000 or so distinct CDR3 sequences listed, 20% to 25% are singletons. At least ten counts were recorded for this clonotype. Trimming cost V 1 base and J 3 bases; bases outside gene matches: 4. CDR1 and CDR2 from the germline V gene are MGHRA and YSYEKL. This CDR3 contains 15 residues. Specimen: glioma tissue, nonneoplastic brain tissue, or PBMCs (not recorded which). The clonotype comes from a human donor with low-grade glioma or glioblastoma, undergoing nonglioma brain surgery, or in good health (not recorded which). The rearrangement joins TRBV4-1 to TRBJ2-7, with 9 bases aligning to TRBD1. The CDR3 loop is CASSQVGTGIYEQYF. The CDR3 DNA reads as TGCGCCAGCAGCCAAGTCGGGACAGGGATCTACGAGCAGTACTTC.